This T cell receptor (beta chain) was retrieved from a study of blood T cell repertoires in COVID-19. As for the study in general: Samples of COVID-19 (acute and convalescent) were obtained from the United States, Italy and Spain. Sources were T cells, B-cell-depleted T cells, or PBMCs; the material itself was cDNA or gDNA.

The trim removed 4 bases at V and 7 bases at J, leaving 10 bases unmatched. The CDR3 has 15 amino acids. Germline assignment: CDR1 LNHDA and CDR2 SQIVND (reference sequence). As originally analysed: Reference gene primer amplification gave nucleated cell count estimates. Measured with immunoSEQ multiplex PCR; TCRdb has only the in-frame clones, and not every one. V, J and clone size were drawn from that table, and D and trimming were deduced from the DNA. The sample lists 150,000 to 200,000 clones, 80% to 90% occurring once. Sequencing was done on a sample of peripheral blood. This sequence was found in a woman between 18 and 30 years old who had recovered from COVID-19. V usage is TRBV19 and J usage is TRBJ1-5; 7 nucleotides match TRBD1. DNA for the CDR3: TGTGCCAGTAGTAGAGGAGACAGGGACATCCAGCCCCAGCATTTT. Encoded protein: CASSRGDRDIQPQHF.